The 3 T cell receptor beta chains below all came from one sample that was sequenced in a study of cytomegalovirus exposure and HLA in healthy donors. Primers included in the PCR were 60 Vbeta and 13 Jbeta primers. The assay was immunoSEQ multiplex PCR, and TCRdb's table has in-frame clones only and misses some. The repertoire holds about 160,000 clones, with about three quarters as singletons. Sequencing input: PBMCs. Source of these receptors: a woman aged 45 to 65 in good health and CMV-seropositive.

The gene calls are TRBV21-1 and TRBJ1-5; the table's D call, TRBD1, was not checked against the DNA. TRBV21-1 is a listed pseudogene. This CDR3 region has 16 residues. CDR3 protein: CASSNRGRAAYQPQHF. The CDR3 DNA follows: TGTGCCAGCAGCAACAGGGGCAGGGCCGCCTATCAGCCCCAGCATTTT.

Here the CDR3 DNA reads TGTGCCAGCAGCGTAGCTTCGACTAGCGGAGAGACCCAGTACTTC. This sequence encodes CASSVASTSGETQYF. V usage is TRBV9 and J usage is TRBJ2-5; 9 nucleotides line up with TRBD2. V trimming: 0 bases; J trimming: 4 bases; junction bases outside the gene matches: 4. The CDR3 consists of 15 residues. Germline V gene data show CDR1 as SGDLS and CDR2 as YYNGEE.

This clone was counted a single time. The V gene is TRBV18, the J gene TRBJ2-2; unclear D gene. Looked up from germline, CDR1 is KGHSH and CDR2 is LQKENI. The ends were cut back, 3 bases at V and 7 bases at J, with 18 bases in the middle. The CDR3 length is 16 residues. CDR3 region: CASSPLKVEAVGELFF. CDR3 DNA sequence: TGTGCCAGCTCACCCCTGAAAGTAGAAGCTGTCGGGGAGCTGTTTTTT.